The rows below give T cell receptor beta chains drawn from one sample of a study of Tregs in tolerant kidney transplant recipients. The repertoire was sequenced with immunoSEQ multiplex PCR; TCRdb's copy has only in-frame clones and lacks some. The profile shows tens of thousands of clones, roughly 90% of them singletons. The sample here was CD4+ T cells from blood (PBMCs), taken 24 months after the transplant. The receptors shown here come from a human patient who received a combined kidney and bone marrow transplant. Part of the T cells may come from the graft donor. Each CDR3 is given with its conserved first and last residue. Fields, in order: V gene, CDR3 protein.

TRBV27	CASRVQGAGRNQPQHF
TRBV11-2	CASSFNFGLAGEGTDTQYF
TRBV30	CAWSPHRGSANSPLHF
TRBV6-6	CASSRYRGSPQHF
TRBV5-1	CASSSQTPFQGKSSGNTIYF
TRBV7-6	CASSFKLAGGPEQFF
TRBV27	CASSLYASQGYGYTF
TRBV7-9	CASSSTPGRNQPQHF
TRBV11-3	CASSFQGSTYSYEQYF
TRBV6-1	CASSEPYRQGVGNTIYF
TRBV5-1	CASSSMAGVAVEKLFF
TRBV7-3	CASSPGTGGVNEQFF
TRBV6-6	CASSYNPPGGYGYTF
TRBV6-5	CASSYFINEQFF
TRBV2	CASSERLALAKNIQYF
TRBV7-2	CASSGGVRGLAGGDTQYF
TRBV5-4	CASSLFGVYNEQFF